This passage covers 13 T cell receptor beta chains from one sample sequenced in a study of CD8 T cells in Susac syndrome. The RNA input was roughly 0.45 to 1 ug, and it was reverse transcribed with random hexamers. Each CDR3 protein gets one entry after TCRdb re-called the immunoSEQ multiplex PCR reads with MiXCR. The sample consists of about 430,000 distinct CDR3 sequences, approximately 85% of them appearing once. Sequenced: CD8+ T cells from PBMCs. These receptors originate from a human donor with multiple sclerosis.

The chain combines TRBV4-1 with TRBJ2-2; no reliable D call. V lost 6 bases to trimming and J lost 0 bases, with 11 bases between them. Germline-derived CDR1 and CDR2 are MGHRA and YSYEKL. The CDR3 loop spans 15 amino acids. The CDR3 nucleotides read TGCGCCAGCAGGCTATTTTTCACGAACACCGGGGAGCTGTTTTTT. Translation: CASRLFFTNTGELFF.

This rearrangement joins TRBV4-2 to TRBJ2-3, with 9 nucleotides matching TRBD1. Trimming removed 0 bases from V and 5 bases from J; junction bases left unmatched: 9. This CDR3 comprises 17 residues. Germline V CDR1 and CDR2: LGHNA, YNFKEQ. CDR3 amino acids: CASSQEVTGGSVDTQYF. CDR3 coding DNA: TGTGCCAGCAGCCAAGAGGTCACAGGGGGCTCTGTAGATACGCAGTATTTT.

The count of this clonotype is one. The chain is built from TRBV7-9 and TRBJ1-4; the D is unclear. The CDR3 runs 17 residues. With 0 bases removed from V and 0 bases from J, the gap between germline ends came to 11 bases. The V gene's germline CDR1 is SEHNR and CDR2 FQNEAQ (reference sequence). CDR3 sequence (DNA): TGTGCCAGCAGCTTAGCATCAGGCCTGACAACTAATGAAAAACTGTTTTTT. This codes for CASSLASGLTTNEKLFF. The full variable domain, in which reference TRBV7-9 and TRBJ1-4 provide the parts outside the CDR3, is DTGVSQNPRHKITKRGQNVTFRCDPISEHNRLYWYRQTLGQGPEFLTYFQNEAQLEKSRLLSDRFSAERPKGSFSTLEIQRTEQGDSAMYLCASSLASGLTTNEKLFFGSGTQLSVL.

J is TRBJ2-2 and V is TRBV7-6, with 13 bases lining up with TRBD2. CDR3 length: 16 amino acids. V dropped 8 bases and J dropped 0; count of bases not matched to a gene: 3. CDR1 and CDR2 (germline): SGHVS, FNYEAQ. CDR3 residues: CASGTSGVANTGELFF. The CDR3 DNA reads TGTGCCAGCGGGACTAGCGGGGTCGCGAACACCGGGGAGCTGTTTTTT. Full variable domain (outside the CDR3, taken from reference TRBV7-6 and TRBJ2-2): GAGVSQSPRYKVTKRGQDVALRCDPISGHVSLYWYRQALGQGPEFLTYFNYEAQQDKSGLPNDRFSAERPEGSISTLTIQRTEQRDSAMYRCASGTSGVANTGELFFGEGSRLTVL.

V and J are TRBV5-1 and TRBJ1-6; D is perhaps TRBD1 (5 bases). Germline V gene lookup returns CDR1 SGHRS and CDR2 YFSETQ. The CDR3 has 16 residues. The V gene lost 0 bases and the J gene lost 2 bases, with 9 bases spanning the gap. The CDR3 protein is CASSLERGTYNSPLHF. DNA of the CDR3: TGCGCCAGCAGCTTGGAGCGGGGGACCTATAATTCACCCCTCCACTTT.

This clonotype appeared once. The rearrangement joins TRBV27 to TRBJ2-7, with no clear D. The CDR3 spans 16 residues. The V gene's germline CDR1 is MNHEY and CDR2 SMNVEV (reference sequence). V was clipped by 9 bases and J by 6 bases, with 27 bases between them. The CDR3 reads CASAAPPGPDAIEQYF. The CDR3 DNA reads as TGTGCCAGTGCCGCCCCACCCGGGCCCGACGCCATCGAGCAGTACTTC.

V gene TRBV29-1 combines with J gene TRBJ2-7, with 8 positions matching TRBD1. J gave up 3 bases and V 3 bases, and 7 bases lay outside the gene matches. CDR1 and CDR2 from the germline V gene are SQVTM and ANQGSEA. The CDR3 is 14 residues long. The DNA of the CDR3 is TGCAGCGTTGACGGACAGGGTAGTAGCTACGAGCAGTACTTC. Translating gives CSVDGQGSSYEQYF.

The rearrangement uses TRBV5-5 and TRBJ1-5, with TRBD1 as a possible D gene (5 bases). This CDR3 is 17 amino acids long. The V gene's germline CDR1 is SGHKS and CDR2 YYEKEE (reference sequence). The V gene lost 3 bases and the J gene lost 8 bases, with 24 bases spanning the gap. The CDR3 DNA is TGTGCCAGCAGCTCTCCTACGGGGACCGCCTATGATGAGCCCCAGCATTTT. Translated, it gives CASSSPTGTAYDEPQHF. Full variable domain (outside the CDR3, taken from reference TRBV5-5 and TRBJ1-5): DAGVTQSPTHLIKTRGQQVTLRCSPISGHKSVSWYQQVLGQGPQFIFQYYEKEERGRGNFPDRFSARQFPNYSSELNVNALLLGDSALYLCASSSPTGTAYDEPQHFGDGTRLSIL.

V gene TRBV12-3 or TRBV12-4 combines with J gene TRBJ1-1; TRBD1 might be the D (5 bases). The CDR3 runs to 13 residues. The V and J ends lost 5 bases and 8 bases respectively, with 15 bases between them. In nucleotides, the CDR3 is TGTGCCAGCAGTACAGGCCCTCCCGACGAAGCTTTCTTT. It yields the protein CASSTGPPDEAFF.

This chain joins TRBV7-6 and TRBJ1-4; D is uncertain. The CDR3 spans 12 residues. Trimming left V 4 bases short and J 8 bases short, with 8 bases between. Germline assignment: CDR1 SGHVS and CDR2 FNYEAQ. The CDR3 DNA reads as TGTGCCAGCAGCTCTGACCGGGAAAAACTGTTTTTT. Translated, it gives CASSSDREKLFF.

This chain connects TRBV7-2 to TRBJ2-5; the D gene is possibly TRBD2 (5 bases). CDR1 and CDR2 from the germline V gene are SGHTA and FQGNSA. The CDR3 consists of 12 residues. Trimming left V 1 base short and J 9 bases short, with 9 bases between. CDR3 coding DNA: TGTGCCAGCAGCTTAGAGTCGGGGTCCCAGTACTTC. Its translation is CASSLESGSQYF.

This chain connects TRBV30 to TRBJ1-2; tentative D call: TRBD1 (5 bases). V was shortened by 0 bases and J by 3 bases, with 8 bases between the two germline ends. CDR1 GTSNPN and CDR2 SVGIG come from the germline V gene (reference sequence). This CDR3 contains 13 residues. Written as DNA, the CDR3 is TGTGCCTGGAGTGTGGGGACCTACTATGGCTACACCTTC. Encoded protein: CAWSVGTYYGYTF.

V usage is TRBV29-1 and J usage is TRBJ1-2; 11 nucleotides line up with TRBD1. Germline assignment: CDR1 SQVTM and CDR2 ANQGSEA. With V trimmed by 7 bases and J by 10 bases, 5 bases remained unmatched. This CDR3 contains 11 residues. The CDR3 sequence: CSDGTGGVYTF. The CDR3 DNA reads TGCAGCGACGGGACAGGGGGGGTCTACACCTTC.